This entry lists 30 T cell receptor beta chains sequenced from one sample in a study of blood T cells in healthy people across ages. Sample-barcoded 5' priming and a J-beta primer mix drove a second PCR of roughly 7 to 11 cycles. A single record per CDR3 protein comes from TCRdb applying MiXCR to the 5' RACE reads. Among about 1.4 million distinct CDR3 sequences, approximately 60% were seen once, and the ten largest hold about 6.3%. Material: blood. These receptors were taken from a man aged 18 to 30 in good health.

The chain uses TRBV18 and TRBJ1-5; possible D gene TRBD1, 6 bases. V was trimmed by 3 bases and J by 5 bases, leaving 20 bases between them. Looked up from germline, CDR1 is KGHSH and CDR2 is LQKENI. CDR3 length: 17 amino acids. CDR3 bases: TGTGCCAGCTCACCTGTCGGGGGGGCTCCGGGGGATCAGCCCCAGCATTTT. Amino acids: CASSPVGGAPGDQPQHF.

The chain uses TRBV14 and TRBJ2-4; 7 bases map to TRBD2. CDR1 and CDR2 from the germline V gene are SGHDN and FVKESK. The V and J ends lost 0 bases and 8 bases, in that order; junction bases with no gene match: 4. There are 14 residues in the CDR3. This chain's CDR3 is CASSQEGGGDIQYF. In DNA, the CDR3 is TGTGCCAGCAGCCAAGAGGGGGGAGGGGACATTCAGTACTTC.

This clonotype was found once. This chain links TRBV12-3 or TRBV12-4 with TRBJ2-3; 8 positions match TRBD1. V lost 7 bases to trimming and J lost 4 bases; unmatched junction nucleotides: 10. The CDR3 extends over 15 amino acids. The CDR3 DNA sequence: TGTGCCAGCACCCAAGGACAGGGACGTTCAGATACGCAGTATTTT. Encoded protein: CASTQGQGRSDTQYF.

This chain links TRBV7-2 with TRBJ1-4; TRBD1 might be the D (5 bases). This CDR3 spans 14 amino acids. Trimming removed 5 bases at V and 4 bases at J, with 11 bases between. Germline values: CDR1 SGHTA, CDR2 FQGNSA. The CDR3 sequence is CASSPQGFNEKLFF. The CDR3 DNA reads as TGTGCCAGCAGCCCGCAGGGTTTTAATGAAAAACTGTTTTTT. Together with reference TRBV7-2 and TRBJ1-4, the CDR3 gives the full variable domain: GAGVSQSPSNKVTEKGKDVELRCDPISGHTALYWYRQSLGQGLEFLIYFQGNSAPDKSGLPSDRFSAERTGGSVSTLTIQRTQQEDSAVYLCASSPQGFNEKLFFGSGTQLSVL.

The genes are TRBV6-5 and TRBJ1-2; D not resolved. V was pared by 7 bases and J by 0 bases, with 9 bases between. Germline V gene data show CDR1 as MNHEY and CDR2 as SVGAGI. This CDR3 has 13 residues. The CDR3 region is CASKLTTNYGYTF. The DNA for the CDR3 is TGTGCCAGCAAGCTTACAACTAACTATGGCTACACCTTC.

In its sample, this clonotype was seen once. The chain carries TRBV7-2 and TRBJ2-3; TRBD2 aligns across 12 bases. The CDR3 spans 18 residues. The V segment lost 5 bases and the J segment 3 bases; nucleotides outside the gene matches: 12. Per germline, CDR1 SGHTA and CDR2 FQGNSA. DNA of the CDR3: TGTGCCAGCAGCGAAACTTTTCTAGCGGGGGGGAGAACAGATACGCAGTATTTT. Translation gives CASSETFLAGGRTDTQYF. Filled out from reference TRBV7-2 and TRBJ2-3, the complete variable domain reads GAGVSQSPSNKVTEKGKDVELRCDPISGHTALYWYRQSLGQGLEFLIYFQGNSAPDKSGLPSDRFSAERTGGSVSTLTIQRTQQEDSAVYLCASSETFLAGGRTDTQYFGPGTRLTVL.

The gene calls are TRBV20-1 and TRBJ2-1; D could derive from TRBD1 or TRBD2 (5 bases each). The CDR3 is 15 residues long. V was shortened by 3 bases and J by 5 bases, with 17 bases between the two germline ends. From germline, CDR1 is DFQATT and CDR2 SNEGSKA (reference sequence). CDR3 sequence reads: CSASTHRDGHNEQFF. CDR3 sequence (DNA): TGCAGTGCTAGTACCCACCGGGACGGCCACAATGAGCAGTTCTTC.

The gene calls are TRBV3-1 and TRBJ2-7, with 9 bases lining up with TRBD2. Unmatched junction bases numbered 7, after V lost 1 base and J lost 3 bases. The CDR3 contains 16 residues. Germline V gene sequence: CDR1 LGHDT, CDR2 YNNKEL (reference sequence). The CDR3 sequence is CASSQGRGLAYYEQYF. For the CDR3, the DNA is TGTGCCAGCAGCCAAGGAAGGGGACTAGCCTACTACGAGCAGTACTTC.

The J gene is TRBJ1-6, the V gene TRBV12-3 or TRBV12-4; no definite D call. V was pared by 5 bases and J by 10 bases, with 15 bases between. The CDR3 length is 14 residues. The chain's CDR3 is CASSLRHGGSPLHF. The CDR3 DNA reads as TGTGCCAGCAGTCTGCGACATGGTGGGTCACCCCTCCACTTT.

This clonotype came up a few times. The chain recombines TRBV12-3 or TRBV12-4 with TRBJ2-3; tentative D call: TRBD2 (5 bases). The CDR3 covers 16 residues. Between the trimmed V and J ends, which lost 4 bases and 4 bases, there was a span of 18 bases. CDR3: CASSSPPDGLPDTQYF. The CDR3 DNA sequence: TGTGCCAGCAGTTCGCCGCCGGACGGACTTCCAGATACGCAGTATTTT.

The chain links TRBV14 to TRBJ2-3, with 7 positions matching TRBD2. The V and J ends lost 0 bases and 7 bases, in that order; junction bases with no gene match: 7. The CDR3 runs to 15 residues. Germline CDR1 SGHDN, CDR2 FVKESK. This CDR3 reads CASSQDLAEANTQYF. The CDR3, as DNA: TGTGCCAGCAGCCAAGATCTAGCGGAGGCTAATACGCAGTATTTT.

This clonotype was seen ten or more times. The chain uses TRBV12-3 or TRBV12-4 and TRBJ2-7; 11 nucleotides line up with TRBD2. The CDR3 is 14 amino acids. V shed 3 bases, J shed 4 bases, and the junction held 2 bases outside the gene matches. CDR3: CASSFGTSGYEQYF. CDR3 nucleotide sequence: TGTGCCAGCAGTTTTGGGACTAGCGGATACGAGCAGTACTTC.

The J gene is TRBJ2-1, the V gene TRBV7-6, with TRBD1 identical over 7 bases. Trimming removed 1 base from V and 7 bases from J; junction bases left unmatched: 13. The CDR3 sequence is 17 residues long. The V gene's germline CDR1 is SGHVS and CDR2 FNYEAQ. The CDR3 DNA reads TGTGCCAGCAGCTTAGGGTTTAAAGGGGGCGCGGGTAATGAGCAGTTCTTC. Translating it yields CASSLGFKGGAGNEQFF.

The rearrangement links TRBV28 to TRBJ2-1, with 8 bases that match TRBD1. Germline-derived CDR1 and CDR2 are MDHEN and SYDVKM. The CDR3 spans 13 residues. Trimming at V came to 10 bases and at J to 10 bases, leaving 12 bases not matched to a gene. DNA of the CDR3: TGTGCCATCAACAGGGGGACCTTTTACGAGCAGTTCTTC. This codes for CAINRGTFYEQFF.

Only one count was recorded for this clonotype. The rearrangement uses TRBV7-9 and TRBJ2-7; 9 bases map to TRBD2. After removal of 2 bases from V and 7 bases from J, the junction contained 15 bases not matched to a gene. This CDR3 has 17 amino acids. Germline assignment: CDR1 SEHNR and CDR2 FQNEAQ (reference sequence). CDR3 sequence (DNA): TGTGCCAGCAGCTTAACCCTAGCGGGACCCTCCAACAATGAGCAGTACTTC. Translated, it gives CASSLTLAGPSNNEQYF.

This rearrangement joins TRBV11-2 to TRBJ2-3; 7 nucleotides align to TRBD2. From germline, CDR1 is SGHAT and CDR2 FQNNGV. V shed 5 bases and J 4 bases; nucleotides not matched to a gene: 12. This CDR3 spans 16 amino acids. The CDR3: CASSARTSLDADTQYF. Here the CDR3 DNA reads TGTGCCAGCAGCGCCCGGACTAGTTTAGATGCAGATACGCAGTATTTT. Drawing the rest from reference TRBV11-2 and TRBJ2-3, the complete variable domain is EAGVAQSPRYKIIEKRQSVAFWCNPISGHATLYWYQQILGQGPKLLIQFQNNGVVDDSQLPKDRFSAERLKGVDSTLKIQPAKLEDSAVYLCASSARTSLDADTQYFGPGTRLTVL.

This clonotype has a handful of counts. The chain is built from TRBV4-2 and TRBJ1-1; D ambiguous. Germline V CDR1 and CDR2: LGHNA, YNFKEQ. Trimming took 2 bases from V and 5 from J, leaving 9 bases between them. The CDR3 consists of 13 residues. The CDR3 coding sequence is TGTGCCAGCAGCCAAAGGGAGGGAACTGAAGCTTTCTTT. Protein sequence: CASSQREGTEAFF.

The V call is TRBV7-2, the J call TRBJ1-4; D call uncertain. CDR1 is SGHTA, CDR2 FQGNSA, per germline. The CDR3 is made up of 15 amino acids. The CDR3 region is CASGQVKDGSEKLFF. The CDR3, as DNA: TGTGCAAGTGGGCAGGTGAAGGATGGATCGGAAAAACTGTTTTTT.

CDR3 bases: TGTGCCAGCAGTGACCCCCCAGGACAGGGGGAGGACTCAACTAATGAAAAACTGTTTTTT. This encodes CASSDPPGQGEDSTNEKLFF. The chain has TRBV25-1 and TRBJ1-4, with TRBD1 matching over 10 bases. Trimming removed 3 bases from V and 0 bases from J; junction bases left unmatched: 13. Germline CDR1 reads MGHDK; CDR2 reads SYGVNS. The CDR3 extends over 20 amino acids.

This sequence joins TRBV12-3 or TRBV12-4 and TRBJ2-3, with D perhaps TRBD2 (7 bases). This CDR3 is 14 amino acids long. Trimming left V 2 bases short and J 5 bases short, with 11 bases between. CDR3 bases: TGTGCCAGCAGTTTAAGGGGGGGGGAAGATACGCAGTATTTT. Its protein product is CASSLRGGEDTQYF.

The chain combines TRBV4-1 with TRBJ2-5; possible D gene TRBD2, 6 bases. Per the germline V gene, CDR1 is MGHRA and CDR2 is YSYEKL. V was pared by 0 bases and J by 5 bases, with 13 bases between. The CDR3 is 15 amino acids. The CDR3 is CASSQDGGEPETQYF. The CDR3, as DNA: TGCGCCAGCAGCCAAGATGGCGGGGAGCCGGAGACCCAGTACTTC.

The sample holds a few counts of this clonotype. J is TRBJ2-5 and V is TRBV12-3 or TRBV12-4, with 7 nucleotides matching TRBD1. Trimming at V came to 6 bases and at J to 3 bases, leaving 10 bases not matched to a gene. The CDR3 is 15 residues long. DNA for the CDR3: TGTGCCAGCAGCCCTATGACAGGGTCGGAAGAGACCCAGTACTTC. Amino acids: CASSPMTGSEETQYF.

The rearrangement links TRBV25-1 to TRBJ2-1; the D is unclear. The CDR3 contains 12 residues. Trimming cost V 3 bases and J 10 bases, with 10 bases left between them. The V gene's germline CDR1 is MGHDK and CDR2 SYGVNS. The CDR3 region is CASSDELDEQFF. In DNA, the CDR3 is TGTGCCAGCAGTGATGAGCTCGACGAGCAGTTCTTC.

V and J are TRBV20-1 and TRBJ2-1; 10 bases are a match to TRBD1. The CDR3 is made up of 15 amino acids. Trimming at V came to 2 bases and at J to 7 bases, leaving 8 bases not matched to a gene. Germline V gives CDR1 DFQATT, CDR2 SNEGSKA (reference sequence). The CDR3 loop reads CSARPTRDRGNEQFF. CDR3 nucleotides: TGCAGTGCTAGACCGACCCGGGACAGGGGAAATGAGCAGTTCTTC.

This rearrangement joins TRBV4-1 to TRBJ2-1; possibly TRBD2 for D (5 bases). Germline CDR1 and CDR2: MGHRA and YSYEKL. V was trimmed by 6 bases and J by 0 bases, leaving 15 bases between them. This CDR3 has 16 residues. CDR3 coding DNA: TGCGCCAGCAGACCTCTTCGGGGAAGCTCCTACAATGAGCAGTTCTTC. Its translation is CASRPLRGSSYNEQFF.

The V and J genes are TRBV6-2 or TRBV6-3 and TRBJ2-7; D uncertain. In germline, CDR1 is MNHEY, CDR2 SVGEGT. CDR3 length equals 11 residues. The V end was cut by 7 bases, the J end by 3 bases, with 7 bases between. The CDR3 nucleotides are TGTGCCAGCACCTCCCTCTACGAGCAGTACTTC. Translated: CASTSLYEQYF.

In its sample, this clonotype was seen a few times. This rearrangement joins TRBV27 to TRBJ2-5, with TRBD1 identical over 7 bases. V lost 5 bases to trimming and J lost 5 bases; unmatched junction nucleotides: 5. The CDR3 extends over 13 amino acids. The germline V gene encodes CDR1 MNHEY and CDR2 SMNVEV (reference sequence). The CDR3 sequence: CASSQQGSETQYF. CDR3 coding DNA: TGTGCCAGCAGTCAACAGGGGTCCGAGACCCAGTACTTC.

This clonotype appeared a few times. The chain combines TRBV12-5 with TRBJ2-5; D is ambiguous. The CDR3 length is 13 residues. Trimming took 9 bases from V and 1 from J, leaving 12 bases between them. Germline V gives CDR1 LGHNT, CDR2 FRNRAP. The CDR3 DNA reads TGTGCTAGCGGTGAGGCTCTCCAAGAGACCCAGTACTTC. Protein sequence: CASGEALQETQYF.

The chain links TRBV20-1 to TRBJ2-5; TRBD2 might be the D (5 bases). This CDR3 contains 16 residues. CDR1 is DFQATT, CDR2 SNEGSKA, per germline (reference sequence). Trimming took off 5 bases at V and 3 bases at J, with 22 bases between the two ends. CDR3 residues: CSAGWASFSTEETQYF. The CDR3 nucleotides are TGCAGTGCTGGCTGGGCTAGCTTCAGCACAGAAGAGACCCAGTACTTC.

V usage is TRBV6-6 and J usage is TRBJ2-3; 9 nucleotides match TRBD1. The CDR3 covers 16 residues. CDR1 and CDR2 from the germline V gene are MNHNY and SVGAGI (reference sequence). With 5 bases clipped from V and 5 bases from J, the junction kept 11 bases outside the gene matches. CDR3 amino acids: CASSLPSGQGKDTQYF. The CDR3, as DNA: TGTGCCAGCAGTCTACCGTCGGGACAGGGAAAAGATACGCAGTATTTT.